The T cell receptor (beta chain) described here comes from a study of CD8 T cells in ankylosing spondylitis (dated by TCRdb to about 2017). With regard to the full study: The study set out to find disease-linked TCR variants by profiling T cell receptor beta repertoires in ankylosing spondylitis patients and healthy donors. The full study cohort was made up of about 24 ankylosing spondylitis patients and some 100 healthy donors. Peripheral blood was sampled, and synovial fluid was also collected from ankylosing spondylitis patients. Broader findings and caveats from the paper: In peripheral blood, the disease-linked clones were found at relatively low frequencies and had a CD8+ phenotype. The disease-linked clones were reported to be significantly enriched in matched synovial fluid samples from ankylosing spondylitis patients. Blood from ankylosing spondylitis patients appeared to be characterized by a TCR beta motif made up of about 8 highly homologous amino acid variants. Some motif variants had previously been reported in the synovial fluid and blood of reactive arthritis patients, which suggests shared mechanisms of disease initiation.

In regard to this clonotype: Its binding antigen is unknown. No much larger clone is present one base from it, and per-base qualities are unavailable.

Data came from an Illumina HiSeq 2500. Quantitative 5'-RACE with molecular barcodes was used to prepare TCR beta libraries. On the authors' methods: Disease-linked TCR variants were identified with a new computational method built on a probabilistic model of VDJ rearrangement. TCRdb's own reprocessing of the public reads used fastp at Q25 and MiXCR and kept productive beta chains. Entries that share a CDR3 protein sequence are merged under the most common genes and DNA. TCRdb, not the authors, supplied the V and J calls. The table for this sample lists around 300,000 distinct CDR3 sequences; more than 9% of them were counted only once. The ten largest clonotypes hold roughly 9.2% of the sample. The source material was blood, either unsorted or a sorted T cell fraction (not recorded which). This receptor was taken from a female donor with ankylosing spondylitis or in good health (not recorded which).

The nucleotide sequence is given as TGTGCCAGCAGTACAGGGAGCGACGGTCAGCCCCAGCATTTT. This gives the protein CASSTGSDGQPQHF. The V and J segments used are TRBV28 and TRBJ1-5, and perhaps TRBD1 as D gene, on 6 matching bases. Taken from the germline V gene, the CDR1 and CDR2 loops are MDHEN and SYDVKM. V is pared back by 5 bases and J by 6 bases, with 14 bases lying between the germline termini. Measured from the cysteine to the phenylalanine, the CDR3 is 14 residues long. Only the CDR3 portion is preserved as DNA: 42 bases, with reading frame beginning at the first base.